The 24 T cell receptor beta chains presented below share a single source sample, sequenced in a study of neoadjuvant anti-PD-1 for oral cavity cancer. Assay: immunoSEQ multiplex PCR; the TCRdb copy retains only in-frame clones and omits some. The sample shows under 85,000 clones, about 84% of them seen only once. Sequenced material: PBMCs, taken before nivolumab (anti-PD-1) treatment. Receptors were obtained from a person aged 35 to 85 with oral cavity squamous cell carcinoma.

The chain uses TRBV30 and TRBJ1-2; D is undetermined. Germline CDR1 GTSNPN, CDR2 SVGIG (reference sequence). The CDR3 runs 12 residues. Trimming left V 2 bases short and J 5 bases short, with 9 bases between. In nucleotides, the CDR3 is TGTGCCTGGAGTCCAGAGTGGTATGGCTACACCTTC. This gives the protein CAWSPEWYGYTF. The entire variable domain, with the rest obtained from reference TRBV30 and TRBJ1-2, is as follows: SQTIHQWPATLVQPVGSPLSLECTVEGTSNPNLYWYRQAAGRGLQLLFYSVGIGQISSEVPQNLSASRPQDRQFILSSKKLLLSDSGFYLCAWSPEWYGYTFGSGTRLTVV.

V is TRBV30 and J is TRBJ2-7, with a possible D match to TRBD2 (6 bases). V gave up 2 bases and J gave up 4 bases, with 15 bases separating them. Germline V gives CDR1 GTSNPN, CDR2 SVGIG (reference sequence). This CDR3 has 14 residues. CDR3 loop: CAWSMEGPSYEQYF. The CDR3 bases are TGTGCCTGGAGTATGGAGGGCCCATCGTACGAGCAGTACTTC.

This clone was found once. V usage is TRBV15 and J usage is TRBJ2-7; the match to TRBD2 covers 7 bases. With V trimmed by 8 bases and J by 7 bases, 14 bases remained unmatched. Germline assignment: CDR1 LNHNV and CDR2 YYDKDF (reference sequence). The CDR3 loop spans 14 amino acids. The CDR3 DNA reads TGTGCCACCGGGAAGCGGGGAGCTACGGGAGAGCAGTACTTC. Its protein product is CATGKRGATGEQYF.

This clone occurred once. The CDR3 reads CASSPGLEINEQFF. The CDR3 coding sequence is TGTGCCAGCAGTCCAGGACTAGAAATAAATGAGCAGTTCTTC. This chain connects TRBV6-6 to TRBJ2-1, with 7 bases aligning to TRBD2. With 5 bases clipped from V and 7 bases from J, the junction kept 8 bases outside the gene matches. Looked up from germline, CDR1 is MNHNY and CDR2 is SVGAGI (reference sequence). The CDR3 loop spans 14 amino acids.

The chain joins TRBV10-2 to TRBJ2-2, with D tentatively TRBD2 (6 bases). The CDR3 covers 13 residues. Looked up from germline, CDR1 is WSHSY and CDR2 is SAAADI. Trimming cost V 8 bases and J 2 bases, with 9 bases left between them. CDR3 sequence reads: CASALANTGELFF. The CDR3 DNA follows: TGCGCCAGCGCACTAGCCAACACCGGGGAGCTGTTTTTT.

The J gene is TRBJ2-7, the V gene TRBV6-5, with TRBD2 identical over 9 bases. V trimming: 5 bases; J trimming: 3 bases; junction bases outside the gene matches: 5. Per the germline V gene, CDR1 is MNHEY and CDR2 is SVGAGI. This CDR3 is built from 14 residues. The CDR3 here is CASSPWTSVYEQYF. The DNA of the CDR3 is TGTGCCAGCAGTCCCTGGACTAGCGTCTACGAGCAGTACTTC.

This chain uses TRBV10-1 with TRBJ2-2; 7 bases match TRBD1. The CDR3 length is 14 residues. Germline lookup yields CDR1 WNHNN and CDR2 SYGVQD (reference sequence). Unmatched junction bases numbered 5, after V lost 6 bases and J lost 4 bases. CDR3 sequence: CASSATGATGELFF. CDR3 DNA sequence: TGCGCCAGCAGCGCCACAGGGGCCACCGGGGAGCTGTTTTTT.

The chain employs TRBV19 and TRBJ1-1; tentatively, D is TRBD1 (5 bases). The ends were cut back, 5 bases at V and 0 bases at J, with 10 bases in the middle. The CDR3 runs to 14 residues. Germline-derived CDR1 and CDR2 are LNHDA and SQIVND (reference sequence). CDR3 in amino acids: CASSLGRLNTEAFF. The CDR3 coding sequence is TGTGCCAGTAGTTTGGGACGGCTGAACACTGAAGCTTTCTTT.

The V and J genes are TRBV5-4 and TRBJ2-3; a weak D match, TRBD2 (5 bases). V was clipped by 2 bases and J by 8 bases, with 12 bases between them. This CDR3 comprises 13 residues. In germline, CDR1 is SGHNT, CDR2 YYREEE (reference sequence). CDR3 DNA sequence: TGTGCCAGCAGCTTTGAGGGTGGCGGTACGCAGTATTTT. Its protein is CASSFEGGGTQYF.

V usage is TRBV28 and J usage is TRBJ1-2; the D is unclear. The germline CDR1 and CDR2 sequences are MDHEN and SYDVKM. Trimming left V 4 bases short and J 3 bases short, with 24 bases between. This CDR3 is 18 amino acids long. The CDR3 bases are TGTGCCAGCAGTTCCATATGGCCCCCTACGGGCACGGACTATGGCTACACCTTC. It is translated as CASSSIWPPTGTDYGYTF.

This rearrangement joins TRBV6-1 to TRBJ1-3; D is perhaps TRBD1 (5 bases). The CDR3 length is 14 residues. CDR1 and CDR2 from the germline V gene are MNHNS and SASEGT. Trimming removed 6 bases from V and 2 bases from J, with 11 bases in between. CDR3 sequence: CASRDIPTGNTIYF. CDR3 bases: TGTGCCAGCAGGGACATCCCAACTGGAAACACCATATATTTT.

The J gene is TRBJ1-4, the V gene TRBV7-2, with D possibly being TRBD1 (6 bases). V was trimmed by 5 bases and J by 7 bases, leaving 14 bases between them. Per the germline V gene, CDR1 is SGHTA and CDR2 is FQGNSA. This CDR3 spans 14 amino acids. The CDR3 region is CASSRTANGEKLFF. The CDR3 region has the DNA TGTGCCAGCAGCCGGACAGCCAACGGTGAAAAACTGTTTTTT.

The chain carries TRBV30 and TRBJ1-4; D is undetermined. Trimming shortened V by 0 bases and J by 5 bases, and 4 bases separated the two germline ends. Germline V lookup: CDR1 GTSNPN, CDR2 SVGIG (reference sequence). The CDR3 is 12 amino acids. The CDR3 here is CAWSVQNEKLFF. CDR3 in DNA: TGTGCCTGGAGTGTACAAAATGAAAAACTGTTTTTT.

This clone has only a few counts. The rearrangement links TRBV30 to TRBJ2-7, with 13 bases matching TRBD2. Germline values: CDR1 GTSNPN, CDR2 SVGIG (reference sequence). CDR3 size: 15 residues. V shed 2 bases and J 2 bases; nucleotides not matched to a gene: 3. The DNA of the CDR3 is TGTGCCTGGAGTCCCACTAGCGGGAGGGCCTACGAGCAGTACTTC. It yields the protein CAWSPTSGRAYEQYF.

The CDR3 DNA sequence: TGTGCCAGCAGCTTGGGGGGAATAATGGTGACTGAAGCTTTCTTT. Residues: CASSLGGIMVTEAFF. The V and J genes are TRBV5-8 and TRBJ1-1; D is undetermined. The CDR3 covers 15 residues. CDR1 and CDR2 from the germline V gene are SGHTS and YDEGEE. V shed 0 bases and J shed 5 bases, with 14 bases lying between them.

The CDR3 here is CATGSGASYEQYF. Written as DNA, the CDR3 is TGTGCCACCGGGAGCGGAGCGTCCTACGAGCAGTACTTC. The genes are TRBV6-1 and TRBJ2-7; D perhaps matches TRBD2 (6 bases). Trimming took 10 bases from V and 1 from J, leaving 14 bases between them. The CDR3 runs 13 residues. Germline V gene sequence: CDR1 MNHNS, CDR2 SASEGT.

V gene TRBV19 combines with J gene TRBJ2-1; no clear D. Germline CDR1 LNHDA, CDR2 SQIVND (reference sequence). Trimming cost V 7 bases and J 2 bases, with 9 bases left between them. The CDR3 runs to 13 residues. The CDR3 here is CASTETTYNEQFF. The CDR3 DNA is TGTGCCAGTACCGAAACAACCTACAATGAGCAGTTCTTC.

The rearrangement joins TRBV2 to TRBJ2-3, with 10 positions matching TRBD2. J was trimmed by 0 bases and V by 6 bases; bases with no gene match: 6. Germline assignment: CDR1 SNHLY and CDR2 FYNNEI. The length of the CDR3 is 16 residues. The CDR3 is CASRIGLAASTDTQYF. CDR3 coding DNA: TGTGCCAGCAGGATCGGACTAGCGGCTAGCACAGATACGCAGTATTTT.

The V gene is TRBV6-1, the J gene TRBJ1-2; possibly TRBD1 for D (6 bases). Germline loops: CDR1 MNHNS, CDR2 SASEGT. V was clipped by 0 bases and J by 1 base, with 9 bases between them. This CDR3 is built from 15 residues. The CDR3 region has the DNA TGTGCCAGCAGTGAAGCCTCAGGGGATAACTATGGCTACACCTTC. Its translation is CASSEASGDNYGYTF.

Here the CDR3 DNA reads TGTGCCTGGAATACTACCGGGACAGGGACCTACGAGCAGTACTTC. The encoded protein is CAWNTTGTGTYEQYF. This chain joins TRBV30 and TRBJ2-7; 9 bases are shared with TRBD1. V dropped 4 bases and J dropped 2; count of bases not matched to a gene: 9. Germline CDR1 and CDR2: GTSNPN and SVGIG (reference sequence). The CDR3 has 15 amino acids.

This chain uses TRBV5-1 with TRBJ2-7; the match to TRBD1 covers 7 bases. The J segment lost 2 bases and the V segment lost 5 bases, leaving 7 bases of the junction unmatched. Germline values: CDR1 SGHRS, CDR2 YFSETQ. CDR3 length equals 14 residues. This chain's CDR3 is CASRGPTGTYEQYF. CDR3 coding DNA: TGCGCCAGCAGAGGACCGACAGGGACCTACGAGCAGTACTTC.

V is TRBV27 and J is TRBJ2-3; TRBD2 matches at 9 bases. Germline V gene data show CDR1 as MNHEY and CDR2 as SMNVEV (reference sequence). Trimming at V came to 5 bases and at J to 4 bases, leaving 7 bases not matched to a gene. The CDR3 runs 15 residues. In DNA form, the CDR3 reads TGTGCCAGCAGTCCGACTAGCGGAGAGGCAGATACGCAGTATTTT. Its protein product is CASSPTSGEADTQYF.

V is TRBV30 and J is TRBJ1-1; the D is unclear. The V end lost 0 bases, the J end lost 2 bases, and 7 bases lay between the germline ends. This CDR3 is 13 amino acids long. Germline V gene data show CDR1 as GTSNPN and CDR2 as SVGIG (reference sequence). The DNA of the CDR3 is TGTGCCTGGAGTGTATCGGCAAACACTGAAGCTTTCTTT. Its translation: CAWSVSANTEAFF.

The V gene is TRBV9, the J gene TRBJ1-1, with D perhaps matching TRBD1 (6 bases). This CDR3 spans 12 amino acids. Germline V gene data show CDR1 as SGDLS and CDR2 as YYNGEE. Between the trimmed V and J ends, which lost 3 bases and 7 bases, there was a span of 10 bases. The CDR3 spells CASSATDSEAFF. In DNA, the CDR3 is TGTGCCAGCAGCGCCACGGACAGTGAAGCTTTCTTT.